This T cell receptor (beta chain) comes out of a study of follicular helper T cells after annual influenza vaccination. As to time point: 2015-2016 season, 7 days after influenza vaccination. Donors were community-dwelling with no influenza vaccine in the prior 6 months. Trimming removed 0 bases from V and 7 bases from J, with 11 bases in between. The CDR3 consists of 15 residues. Germline lookup yields CDR1 SGDLS and CDR2 YYNGEE. TCRdb keeps only in-frame clones here, not all; method: immunoSEQ multiplex PCR. The table records around 8,700 clones, around 83% of them present only once. This clonotype was obtained from an adult who received the influenza vaccine. The rearrangement joins TRBV9 to TRBJ1-6, with a possible D match to TRBD1 (5 bases). The starting material was CXCR5+ CD38- circulating T follicular helper cells from blood, obtained 7 days after influenza vaccination. This sample's subset: circulating Tfh, non-naive CD4+CXCR5+PD-1+ (ICOS+CD38+ or ICOS-CD38-). The CDR3 sequence is CASSVEVAGNSPLHF. The CDR3 DNA follows: TGTGCCAGCAGCGTAGAAGTTGCAGGGAATTCACCCCTCCACTTT.